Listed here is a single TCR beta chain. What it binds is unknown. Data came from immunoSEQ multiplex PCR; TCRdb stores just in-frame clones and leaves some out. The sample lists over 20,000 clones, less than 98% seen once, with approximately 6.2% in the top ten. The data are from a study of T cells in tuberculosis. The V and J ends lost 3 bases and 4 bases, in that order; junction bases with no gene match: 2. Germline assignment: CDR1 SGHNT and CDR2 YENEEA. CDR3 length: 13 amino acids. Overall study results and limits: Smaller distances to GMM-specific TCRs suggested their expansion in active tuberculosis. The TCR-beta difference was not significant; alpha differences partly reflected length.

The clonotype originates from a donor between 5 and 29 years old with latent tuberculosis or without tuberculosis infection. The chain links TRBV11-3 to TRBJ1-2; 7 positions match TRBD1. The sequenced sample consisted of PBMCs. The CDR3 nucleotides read TGTGCCAGCAGCTTCCCAGGGGGCTATGGCTACACCTTC. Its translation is CASSFPGGYGYTF.